This T cell receptor (beta chain) was retrieved from a study of OX40 agonist ivuxolimab in advanced cancers. Study context: A mean age of approximately 64 years, range 23 to 79, was recorded, and roughly 80% were male.

Concerning this clone: Its antigen remains unknown.

The CDR3 is 15 residues long. The V segment lost 1 base and the J segment 3 bases; nucleotides outside the gene matches: 6. The germline V gene encodes CDR1 SNHLY and CDR2 FYNNEI. The data were produced by immunoSEQ multiplex PCR, yet TCRdb's version contains in-frame clones alone and is incomplete. The sample holds tens of thousands of clones; more than 80% are singletons and the top ten take roughly 2.2%. Study outcomes and limitations: Still undetermined is the antigen specificity of the expanded peripheral T cells. At 0.1 to 3.0 mg/kg, clonal expansion of CD4+ and CD8+ blood T cells had occurred by week 6. Relative to CD4+, CD8+ T cells held more expanded clones on average.

The chain couples TRBV2 to TRBJ2-7; 7 nucleotides match TRBD2. This clonotype was obtained from an adult with an advanced solid tumor such as melanoma, head and neck, liver or kidney cancer. This material consisted of CD4+ or CD8+ T cells sorted from blood, taken in a trial of the OX40 agonist ivuxolimab. In DNA form, the CDR3 reads TGTGCCAGCAGTGAAGGGGGGACTAATCTCTACGAGCAGTACTTC. Encoded protein: CASSEGGTNLYEQYF. Combining the CDR3 with reference TRBV2 and TRBJ2-7 gives the whole variable domain EPEVTQTPSHQVTQMGQEVILRCVPISNHLYFYWYRQILGQKVEFLVSFYNNEISEKSEIFDDQFSVERPDGSNFTLKIRSTKLEDSAMYFCASSEGGTNLYEQYFGPGTRLTVT.